The clone carrying this T cell receptor (beta chain) appeared a few times. Its antigen is as yet unknown. The data derive from a study of T-cell memory formation after mild COVID-19. Background on the study: Clusters were largely donor specific.

With constant-segment primers, 5'RACE yielded cDNA libraries of TCR alpha and TCR beta that carried sample barcodes and UMIs. TCRdb re-called the 5' RACE reads through MiXCR, storing one row per CDR3 protein. Among about 160,000 distinct CDR3 sequences listed, roughly 28% were seen once. Study outcomes and limitations: Most CD4+ clones that shrank were in CM and EM, while CD8+ ones turned up in EMRA. A second wave expanding day 15 to 37 was CD4+-biased; contracting clones were balanced.

The length of the CDR3 is 15 residues. Per germline, CDR1 LNHNV and CDR2 YYDKDF (reference sequence). The V segment lost 7 bases and the J segment 2 bases; nucleotides outside the gene matches: 5. Sequencing was carried out using PBMCs or a T cell subset sorted from them (not recorded which). This chain links TRBV15 with TRBJ2-2, with 9 bases aligning to TRBD2. The source of this sequence is an adult woman who had mild COVID-19 (a few samples of this study predate the infection). Cell type and time point are not known. The CDR3 loop is CATNGGRVNTGELFF. CDR3 nucleotides: TGTGCCACCAACGGCGGGAGGGTTAACACCGGGGAGCTGTTTTTT. The variable domain in full, completed from reference TRBV15 and TRBJ2-2, reads DAMVIQNPRYQVTQFGKPVTLSCSQTLNHNVMYWYQQKSSQAPKLLFHYYDKDFNNEADTPDNFQSRRPNTSFCFLDIRSPGLGDTAMYLCATNGGRVNTGELFFGEGSRLTVL.